This T cell receptor (beta chain) stems from a study of regulatory T cells. Study-level points and caveats: In CD3G-deficient patients, conventional CD4+ T cells were enriched for hydrophobic CDR3 residues at positions 6 and 7.

The primer mix had 52 TRBV and 13 TRBJ primers. Clones were sequenced by immunoSEQ multiplex PCR, and TCRdb holds only the in-frame ones, with some missing. In the table there are some 38,000 clones, 75% to 90% of which are singletons. About this clone: Its matching antigen is unknown.

Germline V gene sequence: CDR1 MDHEN, CDR2 SYDVKM. The CDR3 spans 11 residues. The ends were cut back, 5 bases at V and 6 bases at J, with 8 bases in the middle. This TCR was recovered from a person aged 18-30 years with CD3G deficiency. The specimen sequenced was conventional CD4+ T cells sorted from blood. This chain uses TRBV28 with TRBJ2-7; D gene uncertain. The CDR3 loop reads CASSGRLEQYF. DNA of the CDR3: TGTGCCAGCAGTGGCAGGCTCGAGCAGTACTTC.